The clone carrying this TCR beta chain was observed many times. This sample is drawn from a study of T cells in Graves' hyperthyroidism and ophthalmopathy. At the level of the study: Once the initial diagnosis was made, peripheral blood was obtained before any treatment.

Clinical Activity Scores of at least 3, NOSPECS grades of at least 4 and durations under 3 months characterized ophthalmopathy patients. Researchers barred patients who had uncontrolled infection, other autoimmune disease, pregnancy or lactation. The PBMCs were taken from around 9 ml of fresh peripheral blood. This CDR3 is 16 amino acids long. Trimming took 4 bases from V and 1 from J, leaving 14 bases between them. In germline, CDR1 is SNHLY, CDR2 FYNNEI. TCR beta CDR3 regions were amplified from RNA transcripts. The TCR CDR3 first-round RT-PCR relied on the HTBI primer set. Via MiXCR, TCRdb re-called the multiplex PCR reads, giving one row per CDR3 protein. The table has 530,000 or so distinct CDR3 sequences, 15% to 20% seen once.

This sequence joins TRBV2 and TRBJ1-5; tentatively, D is TRBD1 (6 bases). The receptor was isolated from a woman between 18 and 29 years old with Graves' ophthalmopathy. Sequences were obtained from blood. The CDR3 loop is CASSGGGGPSNQPQHF. The CDR3 DNA follows: TGTGCCAGCAGTGGAGGGGGGGGGCCGAGCAATCAGCCCCAGCATTTT.